Presented here are 21 T cell receptor beta chains from one specimen sequenced in a study of T cell clonotyping in hematopoietic cell transplantation. Time point specified: recipient sample about 28 days before transplant, after cytoreduction. Libraries were prepared by immunoSEQ multiplex PCR; TCRdb keeps only in-frame clonotypes and omits some of them. The sample consists of about 27,000 clones, about 70% of them appearing once. The sequencing used peripheral blood mononuclear cells, collected before stem cell transplant. The source of these receptors is a man aged 50-59 years with myelodysplastic syndrome. Some clones in this sample may be carry-over from other donors' samples.

V gene TRBV30 combines with J gene TRBJ2-2; TRBD2 agrees at 9 bases. V lost 2 bases and J lost 7; bases outside the gene matches: 5. CDR3 length equals 14 residues. Per the germline V gene, CDR1 is GTSNPN and CDR2 is SVGIG (reference sequence). CDR3 protein: CAWSRGRAHGELFF. CDR3 nucleotide sequence: TGTGCCTGGAGTCGCGGGAGGGCCCACGGGGAGCTGTTTTTT.

This clone was found a few times. The CDR3 bases are TGTGCCAGCGAAAGGACAGGGGAGGGGTACGAGCAGTACTTC. Amino acids: CASERTGEGYEQYF. The chain is built from TRBV19 and TRBJ2-7, with 9 bases lining up with TRBD1. Germline assignment: CDR1 LNHDA and CDR2 SQIVND (reference sequence). This CDR3 spans 14 amino acids. The ends lost 9 bases at V and 4 bases at J; junction bases unmatched: 10. Combining the CDR3 with reference TRBV19 and TRBJ2-7 gives the whole variable domain DGGITQSPKYLFRKEGQNVTLSCEQNLNHDAMYWYRQDPGQGLRLIYYSQIVNDFQKGDIAEGYSVSREKKESFPLTVTSAQKNPTAFYLCASERTGEGYEQYFGPGTRLTVT.

This clone was counted a few times. This chain uses TRBV6-6 with TRBJ1-2, with unresolved D. The CDR3 totals 16 residues. Germline CDR1 is MNHNY and CDR2 is SVGAGI (reference sequence). V was shortened by 0 bases and J by 0 bases, with 11 bases between the two germline ends. The chain's CDR3 is CASSYSDGNANYGYTF. The CDR3 DNA is TGTGCCAGCAGTTACTCGGACGGTAACGCTAACTATGGCTACACCTTC.

V usage is TRBV30 and J usage is TRBJ2-7, with 9 nucleotides matching TRBD1. CDR3 length: 15 residues. Unmatched junction bases numbered 12, after V lost 4 bases and J lost 5 bases. The germline V gene encodes CDR1 GTSNPN and CDR2 SVGIG (reference sequence). CDR3 DNA sequence: TGTGCCTGGACCTTTACAGGGGGCGGACTCAACGAGCAGTACTTC. Amino acid sequence: CAWTFTGGGLNEQYF.

The V call is TRBV2, the J call TRBJ2-7, with TRBD2 matching over 11 bases. There are 15 residues in the CDR3. The germline V gene encodes CDR1 SNHLY and CDR2 FYNNEI. Trimming cost V 4 bases and J 5 bases; bases outside gene matches: 7. Here the CDR3 reads CASSAFTSGSHEQYF. The CDR3 region has the DNA TGTGCCAGCAGTGCTTTCACTAGCGGGAGCCACGAGCAGTACTTC.

This sequence joins TRBV30 and TRBJ1-2; possible D gene TRBD1, 5 bases. Trimming shortened V by 4 bases and J by 7 bases, and 7 bases separated the two germline ends. The CDR3 length is 10 residues. Germline CDR1 and CDR2: GTSNPN and SVGIG (reference sequence). CDR3 sequence (DNA): TGTGCCTGGAACGGGGCTGGCTACACCTTC. It translates to CAWNGAGYTF.

There are a few counts of this clone. The chain links TRBV30 to TRBJ1-2; D is unclear. Trimming removed 2 bases from V and 1 base from J, with 17 bases in between. CDR3 size: 16 residues. Per germline, CDR1 GTSNPN and CDR2 SVGIG (reference sequence). The CDR3 DNA reads as TGTGCCTGGAGTTACTCAGGCTCCAGTGGTAACTATGGCTACACCTTC. This sequence encodes CAWSYSGSSGNYGYTF.

This clone was recorded a few times. V and J are TRBV16 and TRBJ2-1; the D is unclear. The CDR3 consists of 14 residues. With 5 bases removed from V and 5 bases from J, the gap between germline ends came to 13 bases. The germline gives CDR1 KGHSY, CDR2 FQNENV. This chain's CDR3 is CASSYARSDNEQFF. The CDR3 DNA sequence: TGTGCCAGCAGCTACGCACGGAGCGACAATGAGCAGTTCTTC. The full variable domain, rest sourced from reference TRBV16 and TRBJ2-1, is GEEVAQTPKHLVRGEGQKAKLYCAPIKGHSYVFWYQQVLKNEFKFLISFQNENVFDETGMPKERFSAKCLPNSPCSLEIQATKLEDSAVYFCASSYARSDNEQFFGPGTRLTVL.

The chain's CDR3 is CAWSPTWEISYEQYF. The CDR3 region has the DNA TGTGCCTGGAGTCCGACCTGGGAAATCTCCTACGAGCAGTACTTC. The chain joins TRBV30 to TRBJ2-7; D ambiguous. The V gene lost 2 bases and the J gene lost 0 bases, with 14 bases spanning the gap. CDR3 size: 15 residues. Germline V gives CDR1 GTSNPN, CDR2 SVGIG (reference sequence).

This chain uses TRBV6-1 with TRBJ1-5, with D hard to call. Germline lookup yields CDR1 MNHNS and CDR2 SASEGT. This CDR3 has 12 residues. V lost 2 bases and J 6 bases, leaving 5 bases between the germline ends. The CDR3 is CASSEFSQPQHF. CDR3 sequence (DNA): TGTGCCAGCAGTGAATTTAGTCAGCCCCAGCATTTT.

This chain links TRBV11-2 with TRBJ1-4; D gene ambiguous. Trimming cost V 4 bases and J 8 bases, with 8 bases left between them. The CDR3 has 12 amino acids. Germline CDR1 is SGHAT and CDR2 is FQNNGV. CDR3 DNA sequence: TGTGCCAGCAGCTCCGGAGTGGAAAAACTGTTTTTT. Amino acid sequence: CASSSGVEKLFF.

This clone occurred a few times. This chain links TRBV6-5 with TRBJ1-6; TRBD1 is a possible D gene (5 bases). Deletions cut 2 bases from V and 9 bases from J, with 11 bases between. CDR1 is MNHEY and CDR2 is SVGAGI in the germline V gene. CDR3 length equals 14 residues. The chain's CDR3 is CASSYEGMGSPLHF. Here the CDR3 DNA reads TGTGCCAGCAGTTACGAGGGGATGGGTTCACCCCTCCACTTT.

The chain recombines TRBV25-1 with TRBJ1-2; D is unclear. V shed 2 bases and J shed 7 bases, with 14 bases lying between them. Germline values: CDR1 MGHDK, CDR2 SYGVNS. The CDR3 contains 14 residues. This CDR3 reads CASSEDPGYGGYTF. The CDR3, as DNA: TGTGCCAGCAGTGAAGATCCGGGATATGGTGGCTACACCTTC.

This clone was observed a few times. The rearrangement links TRBV11-2 to TRBJ2-7; TRBD1 agrees at 7 bases. CDR1 and CDR2 from the germline V gene are SGHAT and FQNNGV. The length of the CDR3 is 13 residues. Unmatched junction bases numbered 7, after V lost 0 bases and J lost 11 bases. The CDR3 spells CASSLDPGDSKYF. The CDR3 bases are TGTGCCAGCAGCTTAGATCCTGGGGACAGCAAGTACTTC.

The V gene is TRBV10-2, the J gene TRBJ1-1, with TRBD1 matching over 8 bases. CDR1 is WSHSY, CDR2 SAAADI, per germline. The trim removed 4 bases at V and 0 bases at J, leaving 10 bases unmatched. The CDR3 length is 17 residues. The DNA of the CDR3 is TGCGCCAGCAGTGGGTCCGGCAGGGGGCGGTTGAACACTGAAGCTTTCTTT. This encodes CASSGSGRGRLNTEAFF.

The chain recombines TRBV9 with TRBJ2-7, with unresolved D. Germline CDR1 SGDLS, CDR2 YYNGEE. Trimming removed 2 bases from V and 7 bases from J, with 10 bases in between. The CDR3 has 12 residues. CDR3 DNA sequence: TGTGCCAGCAGCGTCACGGGTGGGGAGCAGTACTTC. Translating gives CASSVTGGEQYF.

This chain links TRBV7-2 with TRBJ2-3, with 9 bases matching TRBD2. Germline V gives CDR1 SGHTA, CDR2 FQGNSA. CDR3 length equals 16 residues. V was pared by 5 bases and J by 4 bases, with 10 bases of the junction left unmatched. CDR3 in amino acids: CASSVQGGGASDTQYF. The CDR3 DNA sequence: TGTGCCAGCAGCGTCCAGGGCGGGGGGGCCTCAGATACGCAGTATTTT.

The V gene is TRBV6-5, the J gene TRBJ2-1; TRBD1 matches at 7 bases. Germline loops: CDR1 MNHEY, CDR2 SVGAGI. V was clipped by 7 bases and J by 4 bases; unmatched bases: 10. The CDR3 is 15 amino acids. The CDR3 DNA sequence: TGTGCCAGCAAAAAGACAGGGCAAACGTACAATGAGCAGTTCTTC. As protein: CASKKTGQTYNEQFF.

This clone is a singleton in its sample. The J gene is TRBJ2-6, the V gene TRBV5-1; TRBD1 matches 8 bases. This CDR3 spans 17 amino acids. The V gene end was trimmed by 3 bases and the J gene end by 1 base; junction bases not matched to a gene: 6. Germline lookup yields CDR1 SGHRS and CDR2 YFSETQ. CDR3 sequence: CASSWRQGMSGANVLTF. Written as DNA, the CDR3 is TGCGCCAGCAGCTGGAGACAGGGGATGTCTGGGGCCAACGTCCTGACTTTC.

This clone was observed a few times. The V call is TRBV5-1, the J call TRBJ1-2; tentatively, D is TRBD1 (6 bases). V shed 4 bases and J shed 2 bases, with 18 bases lying between them. Germline V lookup: CDR1 SGHRS, CDR2 YFSETQ. The CDR3 is 16 residues long. The CDR3 nucleotides are TGCGCCAGCAGCCACAACCGGCCCACAGGGAACTATGGCTACACCTTC. Translating gives CASSHNRPTGNYGYTF.

The rearrangement links TRBV29-1 to TRBJ1-1; TRBD1 matches at 7 bases. Germline V gene sequence: CDR1 SQVTM, CDR2 ANQGSEA. V was clipped by 3 bases and J by 6 bases; unmatched bases: 4. The CDR3 is 12 amino acids. CDR3 nucleotide sequence: TGCAGCGTTGACCAGGGGGGGCCTGAAGCTTTCTTT. It encodes CSVDQGGPEAFF. The variable domain in full, with the rest retrieved from reference TRBV29-1 and TRBJ1-1, is SAVISQKPSRDICQRGTSLTIQCQVDSQVTMMFWYRQQPGQSLTLIATANQGSEATYESGFVIDKFPISRPNLTFSTLTVSNMSPEDSSIYLCSVDQGGPEAFFGQGTRLTVV.